One and the same sample provided the 14 T cell receptor beta chains below, sequenced in a study of vaccination effects on CD4 cells after COVID-19. No antigens are known for them. Subsequent to a culture period of around eleven days, CD4+ T cells were isolated. Sequenced by immunoSEQ multiplex PCR; TCRdb stores in-frame clones only, minus some. The sample consists of approximately 47,000 clones, approximately 80% of them appearing once. The sequencing here drew on CD4+ T cells from PBMCs cultured without peptide, taken before COVID-19 vaccination. The receptors stem from a human donor who had a prior SARS-CoV-2 infection.

The gene calls are TRBV5-6 and TRBJ2-5, with D perhaps TRBD1 or TRBD2 (5 bases each). V was clipped by 0 bases and J by 5 bases, with 8 bases between them. The CDR3 sequence is 13 residues long. Germline loops: CDR1 SGHDT, CDR2 YYEEEE. The CDR3 DNA reads as TGTGCCAGCAGCTTGGAAGGGACCGAGACCCAGTACTTC. Its translation: CASSLEGTETQYF.

The chain carries TRBV19 and TRBJ1-3; 11 bases map to TRBD1. Trimming removed 3 bases from V and 3 bases from J; junction bases left unmatched: 7. The CDR3 sequence is 17 residues long. CDR1 is LNHDA, CDR2 SQIVND, per germline (reference sequence). The CDR3 reads CASSILGQGESGNTIYF. The CDR3 coding sequence is TGTGCCAGTAGTATTCTGGGACAGGGGGAAAGTGGAAACACCATATATTTT. The full variable domain, in which reference TRBV19 and TRBJ1-3 provide the parts outside the CDR3, is DGGITQSPKYLFRKEGQNVTLSCEQNLNHDAMYWYRQDPGQGLRLIYYSQIVNDFQKGDIAEGYSVSREKKESFPLTVTSAQKNPTAFYLCASSILGQGESGNTIYFGEGSWLTVV.

This clone was found a few times. V and J are TRBV6-1 and TRBJ1-2; possibly TRBD1 for D (6 bases). Germline V gene data show CDR1 as MNHNS and CDR2 as SASEGT. This CDR3 contains 13 residues. Between the trimmed V and J ends, which lost 2 bases and 9 bases, there was a span of 13 bases. The CDR3 region has the DNA TGTGCCAGCAGTGAAAGGGGGGGAGTGAGCTACACCTTC. This sequence encodes CASSERGGVSYTF.

The rearrangement joins TRBV27 to TRBJ1-1; a possible D gene is TRBD1 (6 bases). The V gene's germline CDR1 is MNHEY and CDR2 SMNVEV (reference sequence). The germline V and J ends were trimmed by 5 bases and 7 bases, with 14 bases remaining between them. The CDR3 extends over 13 amino acids. This CDR3 reads CASSAIDRIEAFF. For the CDR3, the DNA is TGTGCCAGCAGTGCAATAGACAGGATTGAAGCTTTCTTT.

The V and J genes are TRBV3-1 (or the pseudogene TRBV3-2) and TRBJ1-6, with D unclear. The V end lost 0 bases, the J end lost 10 bases, and 4 bases lay between the germline ends. This CDR3 has 12 amino acids. Germline CDR1 reads LGHDT; CDR2 reads YNNKEL (reference sequence). The CDR3 DNA reads TGTGCCAGCAGCCAAGAAAGATCACCCCTCCACTTT. It codes for CASSQERSPLHF.

The chain carries TRBV5-1 and TRBJ2-3, with D maybe TRBD2 (6 bases). Germline CDR1 is SGHRS and CDR2 is YFSETQ. This CDR3 contains 16 residues. V was shortened by 3 bases and J by 1 base, with 15 bases between the two germline ends. CDR3 sequence reads: CASSSPSTGGTDTQYF. The CDR3 region has the DNA TGCGCCAGCAGCTCCCCGTCAACGGGGGGCACAGATACGCAGTATTTT.

This clone was seen more than once but under ten times. V and J are TRBV5-1 and TRBJ1-4; the D gene is possibly TRBD1 (6 bases). The germline V gene encodes CDR1 SGHRS and CDR2 YFSETQ. This CDR3 is built from 15 residues. The V end lost 0 bases, the J end lost 7 bases, and 13 bases lay between the germline ends. The CDR3 loop reads CASSLGGGRGEKLFF. The CDR3 coding sequence is TGCGCCAGCAGCTTGGGCGGGGGCCGTGGTGAAAAACTGTTTTTT.

The gene calls are TRBV7-9 and TRBJ2-5; tentatively, D is TRBD1 or TRBD2 (5 bases each). The germline V and J ends were trimmed by 5 bases and 5 bases, with 15 bases remaining between them. Germline V gene sequence: CDR1 SEHNR, CDR2 FQNEAQ (reference sequence). This CDR3 has 14 residues. The chain's CDR3 is CASSATGTSETQYF. The CDR3 nucleotides are TGTGCCAGCAGCGCTACCGGGACCTCGGAGACCCAGTACTTC.

The gene calls are TRBV30 and TRBJ1-1; D remains unclear. Germline CDR1 reads GTSNPN; CDR2 reads SVGIG (reference sequence). V shed 0 bases and J shed 5 bases, with 4 bases lying between them. CDR3 length equals 11 residues. The CDR3 loop reads CAWSVFTEAFF. The DNA for the CDR3 is TGTGCCTGGAGTGTATTTACTGAAGCTTTCTTT.

The chain is built from TRBV19 and TRBJ2-7; TRBD1 might be the D (6 bases). Germline loops: CDR1 LNHDA, CDR2 SQIVND (reference sequence). The CDR3 loop spans 14 amino acids. The ends were cut back, 5 bases at V and 3 bases at J, with 14 bases in the middle. The CDR3 reads CASSPTPDSYEQYF. The CDR3 coding sequence is TGTGCCAGTAGTCCGACCCCGGACAGCTACGAGCAGTACTTC.

This clone was counted only a few times. In DNA form, the CDR3 reads TGTGCCAGCAGCCCGCTATCGAACACCGGGGAGCTGTTTTTT. Translation gives CASSPLSNTGELFF. The rearrangement links TRBV3-1 (or the pseudogene TRBV3-2) to TRBJ2-2; the D is unclear. Germline loops: CDR1 LGHDT, CDR2 YNNKEL (reference sequence). This CDR3 comprises 14 residues. V was shortened by 4 bases and J by 0 bases, with 6 bases between the two germline ends.

This clone was seen only once. This CDR3 reads CASSLGQLTDTQYF. The CDR3 region has the DNA TGTGCCAGCAGCTTGGGACAGCTCACAGATACGCAGTATTTT. This sequence joins TRBV5-6 and TRBJ2-3, with D possibly TRBD1 on 5 matching bases. With 0 bases removed from V and 2 bases from J, the gap between germline ends came to 7 bases. This CDR3 contains 14 residues. Germline-derived CDR1 and CDR2 are SGHDT and YYEEEE.

This chain uses TRBV4-1 with TRBJ1-1; no reliable D call. Germline-derived CDR1 and CDR2 are MGHRA and YSYEKL. The CDR3 is 15 residues long. V was trimmed by 0 bases and J by 1 base, leaving 9 bases between them. CDR3 DNA sequence: TGCGCCAGCAGCCAAGAAACCCTGGGGAACACTGAAGCTTTCTTT. This translates into CASSQETLGNTEAFF.

The genes are TRBV28 and TRBJ1-4; 8 bases agree with TRBD1. CDR3 size: 15 residues. Germline CDR1 MDHEN, CDR2 SYDVKM. V lost 5 bases, J lost 7 bases, and 9 bases stayed unmatched. The CDR3: CASSDPGQGSEKLFF. CDR3 coding DNA: TGTGCCAGCAGTGACCCTGGACAGGGAAGTGAAAAACTGTTTTTT.